A single sample is the source of the 18 T cell receptor beta chains below, sequenced in a study of blood T cell repertoires in COVID-19. Produced via immunoSEQ multiplex PCR; TCRdb's table is partial and in-frame only. The profile shows roughly 140,000 clones, 84% of them singletons. The specimen was peripheral blood. Receptors were obtained from a human donor in a cohort sampled during active COVID-19.

This clone was detected only once. The chain joins TRBV5-6 to TRBJ2-1, with D perhaps TRBD1 (5 bases). Trimming cost V 0 bases and J 7 bases, with 14 bases left between them. The CDR3 is 15 amino acids. Germline loops: CDR1 SGHDT, CDR2 YYEEEE. CDR3 DNA: TGTGCCAGCAGCTTGGGTACAGGCGTTGTGAATGAGCAGTTCTTC. Encoded protein: CASSLGTGVVNEQFF.

The V and J genes are TRBV29-1 and TRBJ1-2; D ambiguous. This CDR3 spans 12 amino acids. From germline, CDR1 is SQVTM and CDR2 ANQGSEA. Trimming cost V 0 bases and J 2 bases, with 4 bases left between them. The CDR3 here is CSVEEGNYGYTF. The CDR3 DNA reads as TGCAGCGTTGAAGAGGGCAACTATGGCTACACCTTC.

The rearrangement uses TRBV15 and TRBJ2-2; 7 bases are a match to TRBD1. Germline V CDR1 and CDR2: LNHNV, YYDKDF (reference sequence). V shed 4 bases and J 5 bases; nucleotides not matched to a gene: 7. This CDR3 has 15 residues. CDR3 sequence: CATSTRTGWTGELFF. The CDR3 DNA follows: TGTGCCACCAGCACTAGGACAGGTTGGACCGGGGAGCTGTTTTTT.

This clone was recorded only once. This CDR3 reads CASSVLAGGRSSYNEQFF. DNA for the CDR3: TGTGCCAGCAGCGTACTAGCGGGGGGTCGAAGCTCCTACAATGAGCAGTTCTTC. This chain uses TRBV9 with TRBJ2-1; 11 nucleotides agree with TRBD2. With 1 base clipped from V and 0 bases from J, the junction kept 6 bases outside the gene matches. This CDR3 contains 18 residues. Germline V gene lookup returns CDR1 SGDLS and CDR2 YYNGEE.

With respect to this clone: At the DNA level, this CDR3 is encoded by other sequences in the same sample as well. The V call is TRBV7-2, the J call TRBJ1-5; 8 nucleotides agree with TRBD1. The V and J ends lost 5 bases and 4 bases, in that order; junction bases with no gene match: 7. The CDR3 length is 15 residues. Germline V gene sequence: CDR1 SGHTA, CDR2 FQGNSA. The CDR3 DNA reads as TGTGCCAGCAGCCCCGACAGGGGTGGGAATCAGCCCCAGCATTTT. Translated: CASSPDRGGNQPQHF.

V usage is TRBV7-2 and J usage is TRBJ1-2, with D possibly matching TRBD1 (6 bases). In germline, CDR1 is SGHTA, CDR2 FQGNSA. This CDR3 comprises 13 residues. The V gene lost 4 bases and the J gene lost 6 bases, with 12 bases spanning the gap. CDR3 sequence reads: CASSSVQGNGYTF. The CDR3 DNA reads as TGTGCCAGCAGCTCTGTACAGGGTAATGGCTACACCTTC.

The rearrangement joins TRBV12-3 or TRBV12-4 to TRBJ2-7, with D possibly TRBD2 on 5 matching bases. The ends were cut back, 3 bases at V and 5 bases at J, with 8 bases in the middle. The CDR3 is 12 residues long. CDR3 loop: CASSFGEHEQYF. The CDR3 nucleotides read TGTGCCAGCAGTTTCGGGGAGCACGAGCAGTACTTC.

V and J are TRBV28 and TRBJ2-3; D perhaps matches TRBD2 (5 bases). Germline CDR1 MDHEN, CDR2 SYDVKM. Trimming left V 8 bases short and J 0 bases short, with 15 bases between. The length of the CDR3 is 15 residues. The CDR3 is CASGGRRTSTDTQYF. CDR3 nucleotides: TGTGCCAGCGGCGGGCGACGGACTAGCACAGATACGCAGTATTTT.

This clone was counted a few times. The CDR3 nucleotides read TGTGCCAGCAGGAGAGGGGACGGGAGGAACACCGGGGAGCTGTTTTTT. Amino acids: CASRRGDGRNTGELFF. The chain couples TRBV2 to TRBJ2-2; D may be TRBD2 (6 bases). Trimming cost V 6 bases and J 1 base, with 15 bases left between them. The germline gives CDR1 SNHLY, CDR2 FYNNEI. The CDR3 is 16 residues long.

The rearrangement uses TRBV6-2 or TRBV6-3 and TRBJ1-6; TRBD1 aligns across 10 bases. Per germline, CDR1 MNHEY and CDR2 SVGEGT. Trimming removed 5 bases from V and 10 bases from J; junction bases left unmatched: 8. The CDR3 spans 15 residues. In DNA form, the CDR3 reads TGTGCCAGCAGTGGTCGGACAGGGGGGACCTCACCCCTCCACTTT. Amino acids: CASSGRTGGTSPLHF.

This chain links TRBV7-6 with TRBJ2-5; possible D gene TRBD1, 6 bases. With 1 base removed from V and 5 bases from J, the gap between germline ends came to 17 bases. The CDR3 is 16 residues long. CDR1 SGHVS and CDR2 FNYEAQ come from the germline V gene. CDR3 protein: CASSLVGQGFGETQYF. The CDR3, as DNA: TGTGCCAGCAGCTTAGTGGGCCAGGGGTTTGGGGAGACCCAGTACTTC.

This chain links TRBV2 with TRBJ2-1; D call uncertain. The CDR3 totals 14 residues. Germline values: CDR1 SNHLY, CDR2 FYNNEI. V was clipped by 5 bases and J by 9 bases, with 17 bases between them. The CDR3 protein is CASSLIVVSSEQFF. For the CDR3, the DNA is TGTGCCAGCAGTCTTATAGTAGTCTCGTCTGAGCAGTTCTTC.

This chain links TRBV11-3 with TRBJ1-1; TRBD1 matches 8 bases. The germline gives CDR1 SGHNT, CDR2 YENEEA. The CDR3 totals 15 residues. Losses at the gene ends were 4 bases for V and 1 base for J; bases not matched to a gene: 5. The CDR3 region has the DNA TGTGCCAGCAGCTCCCGGACAGGGCCGAACACTGAAGCTTTCTTT. Its protein is CASSSRTGPNTEAFF.

About this clone itself: Its ends do not fully match the called genes, so a read error is possible. The V gene is TRBV7-7, the J gene TRBJ2-1; 7 bases are shared with TRBD2. The V gene's germline CDR1 is SSHAT and CDR2 FNYEAQ (reference sequence). The CDR3 runs to 15 residues. The CDR3 loop reads CASSHGTNSYNEQFF. Here the CDR3 DNA reads TGTGCTAGCAGCCACGGGACTAACTCCTACAATGAGCAGTTCTTC.

The chain carries TRBV4-3 and TRBJ1-6, with no clear D. The CDR3 is 15 residues long. Germline lookup yields CDR1 LGHNA and CDR2 YSLEER. The V gene lost 1 base and the J gene lost 8 bases, with 12 bases spanning the gap. The CDR3 sequence is CASSQVTVVDSPLHF. CDR3 nucleotide sequence: TGCGCCAGCAGCCAAGTCACAGTGGTGGATTCACCCCTCCACTTT.

The J gene is TRBJ2-3, the V gene TRBV10-2; 10 bases are a match to TRBD2. Germline V CDR1 and CDR2: WSHSY, SAAADI. This CDR3 contains 17 residues. Losses at the gene ends were 6 bases for V and 5 bases for J; bases not matched to a gene: 14. The CDR3 DNA is TGCGCCAGCAGCGCCTCTAATGGAGCGGGGGGGCTAGATACGCAGTATTTT. Residues: CASSASNGAGGLDTQYF.

The chain combines TRBV5-1 with TRBJ1-5; 11 positions agree with TRBD1. The germline V gene encodes CDR1 SGHRS and CDR2 YFSETQ. Trimming cost V 4 bases and J 5 bases; bases outside gene matches: 8. The CDR3 runs to 16 residues. The DNA of the CDR3 is TGCGCCAGCAGCCAAGACGGGACAGGGGGGGATCAGCCCCAGCATTTT. Translation: CASSQDGTGGDQPQHF.

This clone has more than one count but fewer than ten. The genes are TRBV2 and TRBJ1-6; 7 positions match TRBD1. Trimming removed 6 bases from V and 8 bases from J; junction bases left unmatched: 10. The CDR3 spans 15 residues. Germline V lookup: CDR1 SNHLY, CDR2 FYNNEI. The CDR3 bases are TGTGCCAGCAGGGCGGAACAGGGGCGGGATTCACCCCTCCACTTT. This sequence encodes CASRAEQGRDSPLHF.